This T cell receptor beta chain derives from a study of T cells in localized non-small cell lung cancer. Study results and limitations: Detection in adjacent lung was observed for a median around 55 of the top 100 tumor clones.

Profiled with immunoSEQ multiplex PCR; TCRdb holds only in-frame clones, not every one. The sample has tens of thousands of clones; approximately 80% are singletons. The CDR3 sequence is 15 residues long. V lost 5 bases and J 2 bases, leaving 13 bases between the germline ends. Germline V gives CDR1 SGHAT, CDR2 FQNNGV. In regard to this clone: Its target is unknown.

This chain uses TRBV11-2 with TRBJ2-1; TRBD1 might be the D (6 bases). The specimen was peripheral blood, collected before any cancer treatment. This sequence originates from a male donor at least 60 years old with stage II squamous cell lung carcinoma. CDR3 nucleotides: TGTGCCAGCAGCCCAGACAGGAGACCCTACAATGAGCAGTTCTTC. Its translation: CASSPDRRPYNEQFF.